Below, one T cell receptor (beta chain) is given with its context. Its antigen is undetermined. This entry belongs to a study of beta chain features in type 1 diabetes. By way of CD45RO/CCR7/CD25/CD127/CD95/CD27, the CD4+ regulatory, stem cell-like memory, central memory and naive cells were sorted. Every bit of the isolated RNA underwent reverse transcription, so sequencing read expressed TCRB transcripts. Repertoires were generated with immunoSEQ multiplex PCR, while TCRdb's copy carries only in-frame clones and drops some. The data show more than 550,000 clones, 11% to 15% seen once. Study-level results: PCR might show a preference for shorter templates, equally across patients and controls. Across all four CD4+ subsets, people with type 1 diabetes showed modestly shorter TCRB CDR3s. Insertions at VDJ junctions were less frequent in type 1 diabetes patients. These patients also deleted more nucleotides at the same junctions.

After removal of 8 bases from V and 11 bases from J, the junction contained 9 bases not matched to a gene. There are 13 residues in the CDR3. Germline loops: CDR1 LNHDA, CDR2 SQIVND (reference sequence). The sequencing input was naive CD4+ T cells from blood. V and J are TRBV19 and TRBJ1-4, with 9 bases matching TRBD1. This TCR was recovered from a man in his late teens or twenties with type 1 diabetes. CDR3 coding DNA: TGTGCCAGTTCCGGGACAGGGCTTGCGAAACTGTTTTTT. It translates to CASSGTGLAKLFF.